These T cell receptor beta chains were read from a single sample in a study of T cell responses to AZD1222 COVID-19 vaccine. TCRdb's table, derived via immunoSEQ multiplex PCR, lists solely in-frame clones and lacks some. The table shows 250,000 to 300,000 clones, with roughly 93% occurring only once. Specimen: peripheral blood, collected 28 days after the second AZD1222 dose. Source of these receptors: an adult who received the AZD1222 COVID-19 vaccine. The CDR3 runs from the conserved cysteine through the conserved F or W. Fields, in order: CDR3 DNA, CDR3 protein, V gene, clone size, D gene, J gene. A D gene is named only where the DNA matches it firmly. A row's size may be missing; if present it is once, few, many or a size class.

TGTGCCAGCAGCCAAGATTGGGGACGGGCGGAGAACTATGGCTACACCTTC	CASSQDWGRAENYGYTF	TRBV4-2	-	-	TRBJ1-2
TGCGCCAGCAGCTTACGCAACACGGGCAGTGCGGGACAGGGTTCCTACGAGCAGTACTTC	CASSLRNTGSAGQGSYEQYF	TRBV5-1	-	TRBD1	TRBJ2-7
TGTGCCAGCAGCCCCGGGGTGGGGGCCTACGAGCAGTACTTC	CASSPGVGAYEQYF	TRBV14	-	-	TRBJ2-7
TGTGCCAGCAGCCCCGGACCAGGGGTAAACACCGGGGAGCTGTTTTTT	CASSPGPGVNTGELFF	TRBV7-7	few	-	TRBJ2-2
TGTGCCAGCAGCCTGGGGGACTACTATGGCTACACCTTC	CASSLGDYYGYTF	TRBV3-1/TRBV3-2	-	-	TRBJ1-2
TGTGCCAGCAGCTTGGCCAGGGCAGGGGGCGCGCATCAGCCCCAGCATTTT	CASSLARAGGAHQPQHF	TRBV5-6	-	TRBD1	TRBJ1-5
TGTGCCAGCAGTGAAGGGGCAGCCTACGAGCAGTACTTC	CASSEGAAYEQYF	TRBV2	-	-	TRBJ2-7
TGCGCCAGCAGCCAAGGCAGGAAAGAGACCCAGTACTTC	CASSQGRKETQYF	TRBV4-3	-	-	TRBJ2-5
TGTGCCAGCAGTTTAACCGGGCCCCGCTACGAGCAGTACTTC	CASSLTGPRYEQYF	TRBV27	-	-	TRBJ2-7
TGTGCCAGCAGCCAAGACTCGACAGGGTTTTATGGCTACACCTTC	CASSQDSTGFYGYTF	TRBV14	-	TRBD1	TRBJ1-2
TGTGCCAGCAGCCCGGGACTGATTTTGAATCCCAGCAATCAGCCCCAGCATTTT	CASSPGLILNPSNQPQHF	TRBV7-3	-	-	TRBJ1-5
TGTGCCAGCAGTCCGGACCGAAACTATGGCTACACCTTC	CASSPDRNYGYTF	TRBV7-2	once	-	TRBJ1-2
TGTGCCAGCAGTCTCACGACAGTCCCTGGCGAGCAGTACTTC	CASSLTTVPGEQYF	TRBV27	-	-	TRBJ2-7
TGTGCCAGCAGCCCGAACAGGGTGAGACAATATGAGCAGTTCTTC	CASSPNRVRQYEQFF	TRBV27	-	-	TRBJ2-1
TGTGCCAGCAGGCGTGGCGGGGGAAGTAACACCGGGGAGCTGTTTTTT	CASRRGGGSNTGELFF	TRBV7-8	-	TRBD2	TRBJ2-2
TGTGCCAGTACCCCCTCCGCAGGGGGAGGTGAAAAACTGTTTTTT	CASTPSAGGGEKLFF	TRBV19	-	TRBD1	TRBJ1-4
TGTGCCAGCAGTACCCACCCCGGGATCACCCAGTACTTC	CASSTHPGITQYF	TRBV28	once	-	TRBJ2-5
TGTGCCAGTAGGACAGGATTTTTATCGCCCCTCCACTTT	CASRTGFLSPLHF	TRBV19	-	-	TRBJ1-6
TGTGCCAGCAGCTGGCTAGCGGGAGATGAAGTCGGGGAGCTGTTTTTT	CASSWLAGDEVGELFF	TRBV5-4	-	TRBD2	TRBJ2-2
TGTGCCAGCAGCCTCCGGACAGGGGGCGCGGGATCACCCCTCCACTTT	CASSLRTGGAGSPLHF	TRBV5-8	-	TRBD1	TRBJ1-6
TGTGCCAGCAGCCCTACAGGACTAGCGTCCGGGGAGCTGTTTTTT	CASSPTGLASGELFF	TRBV11-2	-	TRBD2	TRBJ2-2
TGTGCCAGCAGCACTGACAGTAACACCGGGGAGCTGTTTTTT	CASSTDSNTGELFF	TRBV7-2	-	-	TRBJ2-2
TGCGCCAGCAGTTATCCGGGGGAGACCCAGTACTTC	CASSYPGETQYF	TRBV5-1	-	-	TRBJ2-5
TGTGCCAGCAGCTTAGGGGTCTCGGGGAATGAGCAGTTCTTC	CASSLGVSGNEQFF	TRBV7-9	-	-	TRBJ2-1
TGTGCCATCAGTGACGGGGGAGAAAGGGTAAATGAGCAGTTCTTC	CAISDGGERVNEQFF	TRBV10-3	-	-	TRBJ2-1
TGCGCCAGCACCTTAGCGGGAGGAGCCTACAATGAGCAGTTCTTC	CASTLAGGAYNEQFF	TRBV10-2	-	TRBD2	TRBJ2-1
TGTGCCAGCAGCGACGACAGGGTGAATTCACCCCTCCACTTT	CASSDDRVNSPLHF	TRBV9	-	TRBD1	TRBJ1-6
TGTGCCAGCAGTTACTCGAGGCACGAGGGTGGCTACACCTTC	CASSYSRHEGGYTF	TRBV6-5	-	-	TRBJ1-2